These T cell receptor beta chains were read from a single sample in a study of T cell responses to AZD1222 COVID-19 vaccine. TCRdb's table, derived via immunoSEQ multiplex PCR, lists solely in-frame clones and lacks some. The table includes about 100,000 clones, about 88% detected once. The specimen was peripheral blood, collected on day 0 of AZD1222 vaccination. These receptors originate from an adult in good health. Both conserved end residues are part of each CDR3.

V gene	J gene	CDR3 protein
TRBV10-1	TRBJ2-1	CASSEQGTTFYEQFF
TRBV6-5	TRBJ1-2	CASSYSSQDNYGYTF
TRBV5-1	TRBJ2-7	CASSPGTGTYEQYF
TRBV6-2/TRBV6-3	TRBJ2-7	CASSYSGGFSYEQYF
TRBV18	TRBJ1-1	CASSPPGLNTEAFF
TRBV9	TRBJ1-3	CASSPVGGVGNTIYF
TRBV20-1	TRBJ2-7	CSASPGQGAWEQYF
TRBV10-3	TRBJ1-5	CAISATGTGVGNQPQHF
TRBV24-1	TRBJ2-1	CATSVSGGSYNEQFF
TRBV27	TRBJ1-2	CASSLFRWGDRGGFSCGYTF
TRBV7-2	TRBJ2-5	CASSLGPETSGRQETQYF
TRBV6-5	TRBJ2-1	CASSYIRNHEQFF
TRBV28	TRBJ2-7	CASSSNYEQYF
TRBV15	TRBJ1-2	CATSRDLQTNYGYTF
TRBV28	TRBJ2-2	CASSLTSPNTGELFF
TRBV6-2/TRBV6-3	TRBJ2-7	CASSYSLAGVYEQYF
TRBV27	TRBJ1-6	CASKVGQPMHNF
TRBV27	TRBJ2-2	CASRPWAGEGSGELFF
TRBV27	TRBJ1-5	CASSFSNQPQHF
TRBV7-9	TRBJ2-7	CASSSSGRPHEQYF
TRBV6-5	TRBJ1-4	CASSYGDRVNEKLFF
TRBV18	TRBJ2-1	CASSLGTNGMNEQFF
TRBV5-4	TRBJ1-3	CASSFHPDSGNTIYF
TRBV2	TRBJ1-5	CASQDRVNQPQHF
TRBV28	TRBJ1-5	CASSSMDREGQPQHF
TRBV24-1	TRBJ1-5	CATSEHSSQPQHF
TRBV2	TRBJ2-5	CASSGTQETQYF
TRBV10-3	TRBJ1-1	CAISESFGGGTEAFF